The rows below give T cell receptor beta chains drawn from one sample of a study of blood T cell repertoires in COVID-19. Libraries were prepared by immunoSEQ multiplex PCR; TCRdb keeps only in-frame clonotypes and omits some of them. The data hold 400,000 to 450,000 clones, with 70% to 90% observed a single time. Input material: peripheral blood. These receptors were collected from a middle-aged woman with COVID-19, enrolled during active disease. CDR3s include the opening cysteine and the closing phenylalanine or tryptophan. A D gene is named only where the DNA matches it firmly. Clone size is stated in some rows and not others, as once, few, many or a class when expanded.

clone_size	v_call	d_call	j_call	cdr3_aa	cdr3_nt
.	TRBV19	.	TRBJ1-4	CASSIRLRVYGEKLFF	TGTGCCAGTAGTATAAGGTTGAGGGTGTATGGTGAAAAACTGTTTTTT
.	TRBV7-2	TRBD1	TRBJ1-3	CASSLALRGRRLGNTIYF	TGTGCCAGCAGCTTAGCCTTAAGGGGGCGCCGTTTAGGAAACACCATATATTTT
.	TRBV10-3	TRBD1	TRBJ2-5	CAISEPRPSGGETQYF	TGTGCCATCAGTGAGCCGAGACCCTCAGGGGGAGAGACCCAGTACTTC
.	TRBV12-5	TRBD1	TRBJ1-1	CASGLGQGGLNTEAFF	TGTGCTAGTGGTTTGGGACAGGGGGGATTGAACACTGAAGCTTTCTTT
.	TRBV2	TRBD2	TRBJ2-1	CASSETSDFEQFF	TGTGCCAGCAGTGAGACTAGCGATTTTGAGCAGTTCTTC
once	TRBV18	TRBD2	TRBJ2-1	CASSPYSGASYNEQFF	TGTGCCAGCTCACCGTATAGCGGGGCCTCCTACAATGAGCAGTTCTTC
.	TRBV7-2	.	TRBJ1-2	CASSLGGPGIYGYTF	TGTGCCAGCAGCTTGGGGGGTCCGGGAATCTATGGCTACACCTTC
.	TRBV2	.	TRBJ1-5	CASSDEVIKPQHF	TGTGCCAGCAGTGATGAGGTTATCAAGCCCCAGCATTTT
once	TRBV10-3	.	TRBJ2-7	CAISGAYEQYF	TGTGCCATCAGTGGAGCCTACGAGCAGTACTTC
.	TRBV6-2/TRBV6-3	.	TRBJ1-5	CASSYVKIDSNQPQHF	TGTGCCAGCAGTTATGTTAAGATAGATAGCAATCAGCCCCAGCATTTT
.	TRBV7-9	.	TRBJ2-5	CASSAYGDQETQYF	TGTGCCAGCAGCGCCTACGGGGACCAAGAGACCCAGTACTTC
.	TRBV7-2	.	TRBJ2-5	CASSFNGDQETQYF	TGTGCCAGCAGCTTTAACGGTGACCAAGAGACCCAGTACTTC
.	TRBV5-1	TRBD1	TRBJ2-7	CASSLGDSSYEQYF	TGCGCCAGCAGCTTAGGGGACAGTTCTTACGAGCAGTACTTC
.	TRBV11-2	TRBD1	TRBJ1-3	CASSLLGRPRGQWDTIYF	TGTGCCAGCAGCTTGTTAGGGCGCCCGCGGGGACAGTGGGACACCATATATTTT
.	TRBV20-1	.	TRBJ1-2	CSASQGKHGYTF	TGCAGTGCTAGTCAGGGGAAGCATGGCTACACCTTC
.	TRBV2	TRBD1	TRBJ1-1	CASSPYSDRENTEAFF	TGTGCCAGCAGTCCCTATTCCGACAGGGAGAACACTGAAGCTTTCTTT
.	TRBV7-2	TRBD2	TRBJ2-7	CASSISGRIDEQYF	TGTGCCAGCAGCATTAGCGGGAGGATCGACGAGCAGTACTTC
.	TRBV15	.	TRBJ2-2	CATSRDSGGHYTGELFF	TGTGCCACCAGCAGAGATTCGGGGGGACATTACACCGGGGAGCTGTTTTTT
.	TRBV28	.	TRBJ1-1	CASSFEQFRGAAFF	TGTGCCAGCAGTTTTGAGCAGTTCAGGGGCGCAGCTTTCTTT
.	TRBV4-3	.	TRBJ1-6	CASSQDQGRGGSPLHF	TGCGCCAGCAGCCAAGATCAGGGGAGGGGTGGTTCACCCCTCCACTTT
.	TRBV5-4	TRBD1	TRBJ1-2	CASRQRQGTNYGYTF	TGTGCCAGCAGGCAACGACAGGGGACTAACTATGGCTACACCTTC
.	TRBV4-3	TRBD1	TRBJ2-7	CASSRGGGQGTYEQYF	TGCGCCAGCAGCCGAGGGGGTGGACAGGGGACCTACGAGCAGTACTTC
.	TRBV18	TRBD1	TRBJ1-2	CASSPRDRGHGYTF	TGTGCCAGCTCACCACGAGACAGGGGGCACGGCTACACCTTC
.	TRBV7-9	.	TRBJ1-1	CASSLGQNTEAFF	TGTGCCAGCAGCTTGGGGCAGAACACTGAAGCTTTCTTT
.	TRBV14	.	TRBJ1-1	CASSQDYPTETFF	TGTGCCAGCAGCCAAGACTATCCGACAGAAACTTTCTTT
.	TRBV6-5	.	TRBJ1-2	CATSPSNYGYTF	TGTGCCACTAGCCCTTCTAACTATGGCTACACCTTC
.	TRBV19	.	TRBJ1-3	CASSMDNSGNTIYF	TGTGCCAGTAGTATGGACAACTCTGGAAACACCATATATTTT
.	TRBV7-3	.	TRBJ2-2	CASSPNWDKMNPGELFF	TGTGCCAGCAGCCCAAATTGGGACAAAATGAACCCCGGGGAGCTGTTTTTT
.	TRBV27	.	TRBJ1-1	CASSLQGWTEAFF	TGTGCCAGCAGTTTACAGGGATGGACTGAAGCTTTCTTT
.	TRBV2	TRBD1	TRBJ1-3	CASRADFRGRQDTIYF	TGTGCCAGCAGGGCGGACTTCAGGGGGAGACAGGACACCATATATTTT
.	TRBV7-3	.	TRBJ1-5	CASSLPLGFSNQPQHF	TGTGCCAGCAGCCTCCCGCTCGGGTTCTCCAATCAGCCCCAGCATTTT
.	TRBV6-2/TRBV6-3	TRBD2	TRBJ2-7	CASSYPGLAGSYEQYF	TGTGCCAGCAGTTACCCGGGACTAGCGGGGTCCTACGAGCAGTACTTC
once	TRBV5-6	.	TRBJ1-1	CASSGKLAGRLNTEAFF	TGTGCCAGCAGCGGAAAGTTAGCGGGACGCCTGAACACTGAAGCTTTCTTT
.	TRBV11-2	.	TRBJ1-5	CASSEDNNQPQHF	TGTGCCAGCAGCGAGGACAACAATCAGCCCCAGCATTTT
once	TRBV19	TRBD2	TRBJ2-3	CASTRAAGTSGVTDTQYF	TGTGCCAGTACCAGAGCCGCCGGGACTAGCGGGGTTACAGATACGCAGTATTTT
once	TRBV10-3	TRBD2	TRBJ2-3	CAISDPSVAGGFPTDTQYF	TGTGCCATCAGTGACCCGTCGGTAGCGGGGGGCTTTCCAACAGATACGCAGTATTTT
.	TRBV28	.	TRBJ1-1	CASSLIPGVNTEAFF	TGTGCCAGCAGTTTGATCCCCGGGGTAAACACTGAAGCTTTCTTT
.	TRBV5-4	TRBD2	TRBJ2-5	CASSLAGGGGETQYF	TGTGCCAGCAGCTTGGCGGGGGGGGGCGGAGAGACCCAGTACTTC